The sequence of this T cell receptor (beta chain) was determined in a study of blood T cell repertoires in COVID-19. As for the study in general: Whether acute or convalescent, the COVID-19 samples came from the United States, Italy and Spain. In each case, the material was cDNA or gDNA derived from T cells, B-cell-depleted T cells, or PBMCs.

In the study's own analysis: Cell counts per sample came from amplifying reference gene primers. Method: immunoSEQ multiplex PCR; TCRdb's copy keeps in-frame clones and lacks some. The DNA gave D and trimming, while V, J and clone size come from that table. The profile covers 170,000 or so clones, with roughly 84% appearing a single time and around 7% taken by the ten largest. Participants were aged about 18 to 90 years, lived in over 20 US areas, and enrolled virtually. This clone was recorded only once. The sequencing input was PBMCs or T cells enriched from blood (not recorded which). This receptor was taken from a woman in her fifties or sixties who had recovered from COVID-19.

CDR3 region: CASSYRDRGHYEQYF. The CDR3 DNA reads TGTGCCAGCAGTTACCGAGACAGGGGGCACTACGAGCAGTACTTC. J is TRBJ2-7 and V is TRBV6-5; 10 bases match TRBD1. Germline CDR1 and CDR2: MNHEY and SVGAGI. The CDR3 consists of 15 residues. J gave up 3 bases and V 2 bases, and 4 bases lay outside the gene matches.